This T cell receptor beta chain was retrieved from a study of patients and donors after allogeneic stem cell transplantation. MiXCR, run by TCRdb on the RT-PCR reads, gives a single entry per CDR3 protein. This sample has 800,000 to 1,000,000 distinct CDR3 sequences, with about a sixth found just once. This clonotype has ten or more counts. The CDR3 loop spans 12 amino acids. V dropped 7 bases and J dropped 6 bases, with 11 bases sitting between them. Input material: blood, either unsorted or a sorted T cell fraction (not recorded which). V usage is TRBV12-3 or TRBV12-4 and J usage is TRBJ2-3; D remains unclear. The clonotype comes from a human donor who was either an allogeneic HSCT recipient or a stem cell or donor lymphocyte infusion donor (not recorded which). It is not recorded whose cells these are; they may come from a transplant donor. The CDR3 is CASTTSRDTQYF. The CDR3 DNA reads TGTGCCAGCACCACCTCCAGGGATACGCAGTATTTT.